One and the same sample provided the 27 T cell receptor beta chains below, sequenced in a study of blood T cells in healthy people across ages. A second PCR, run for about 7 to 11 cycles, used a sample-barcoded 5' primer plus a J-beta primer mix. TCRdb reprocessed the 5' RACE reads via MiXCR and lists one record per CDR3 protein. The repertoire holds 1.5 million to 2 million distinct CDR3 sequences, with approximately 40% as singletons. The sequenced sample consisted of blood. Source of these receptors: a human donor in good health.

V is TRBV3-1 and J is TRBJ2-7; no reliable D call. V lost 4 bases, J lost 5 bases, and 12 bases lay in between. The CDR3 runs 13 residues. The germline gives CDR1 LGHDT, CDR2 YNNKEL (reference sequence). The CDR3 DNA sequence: TGTGCCAGCAGCCTTGGCCCGTACGACGAGCAGTACTTC. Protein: CASSLGPYDEQYF.

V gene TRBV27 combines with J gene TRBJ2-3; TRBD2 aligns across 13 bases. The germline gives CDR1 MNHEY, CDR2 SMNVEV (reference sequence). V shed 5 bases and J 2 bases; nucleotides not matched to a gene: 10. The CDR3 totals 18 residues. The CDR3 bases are TGTGCCAGCAGTCCCCTCGTGGGACTAGCGGGGCACACAGATACGCAGTATTTT. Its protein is CASSPLVGLAGHTDTQYF.

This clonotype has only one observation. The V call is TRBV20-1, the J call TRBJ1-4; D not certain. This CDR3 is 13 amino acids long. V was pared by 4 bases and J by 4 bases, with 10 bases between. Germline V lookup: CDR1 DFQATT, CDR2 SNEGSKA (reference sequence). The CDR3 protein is CSAIGIYNEKLFF. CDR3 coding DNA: TGCAGTGCTATCGGGATCTATAATGAAAAACTGTTTTTT.

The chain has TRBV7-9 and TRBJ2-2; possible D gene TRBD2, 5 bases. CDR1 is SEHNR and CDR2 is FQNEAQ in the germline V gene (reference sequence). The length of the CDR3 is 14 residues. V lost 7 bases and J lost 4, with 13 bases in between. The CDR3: CASILGVPTGELFF. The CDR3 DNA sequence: TGTGCCAGCATCCTCGGGGTACCCACCGGGGAGCTGTTTTTT.

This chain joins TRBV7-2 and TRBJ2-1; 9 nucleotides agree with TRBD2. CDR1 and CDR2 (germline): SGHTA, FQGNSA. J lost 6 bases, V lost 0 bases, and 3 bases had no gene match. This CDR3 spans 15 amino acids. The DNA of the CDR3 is TGTGCCAGCAGCTTAGCAGCGGGGGGTGTCAATGAGCAGTTCTTC. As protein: CASSLAAGGVNEQFF.

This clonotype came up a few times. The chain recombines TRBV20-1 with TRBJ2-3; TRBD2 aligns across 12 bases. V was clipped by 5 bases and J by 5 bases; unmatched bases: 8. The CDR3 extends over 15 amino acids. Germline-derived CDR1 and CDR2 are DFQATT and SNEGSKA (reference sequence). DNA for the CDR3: TGCAGTGCTTTCTCTAGCGGGGGGGCCAGAGATACGCAGTATTTT. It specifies CSAFSSGGARDTQYF.

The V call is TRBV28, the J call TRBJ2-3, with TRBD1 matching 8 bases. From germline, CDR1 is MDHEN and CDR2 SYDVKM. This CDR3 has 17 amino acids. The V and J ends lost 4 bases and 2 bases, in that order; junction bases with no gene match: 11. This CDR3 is CASSSASGGTATDTQYF. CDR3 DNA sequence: TGTGCCAGCAGTTCCGCCTCAGGGGGCACCGCCACAGATACGCAGTATTTT.

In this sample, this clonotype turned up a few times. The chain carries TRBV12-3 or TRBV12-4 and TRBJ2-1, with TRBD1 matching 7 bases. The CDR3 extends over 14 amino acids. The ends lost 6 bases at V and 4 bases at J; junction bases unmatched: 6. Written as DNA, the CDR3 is TGTGCCAGCAGCGAGGACAGGCCTTACAATGAGCAGTTCTTC. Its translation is CASSEDRPYNEQFF.

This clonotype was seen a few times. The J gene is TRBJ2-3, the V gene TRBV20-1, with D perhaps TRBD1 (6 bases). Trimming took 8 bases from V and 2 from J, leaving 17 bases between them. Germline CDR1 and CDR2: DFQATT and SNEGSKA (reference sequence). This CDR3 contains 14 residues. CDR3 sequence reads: CSPSSGGSTDTQYF. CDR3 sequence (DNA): TGCAGTCCGTCGTCTGGGGGCTCCACAGATACGCAGTATTTT.

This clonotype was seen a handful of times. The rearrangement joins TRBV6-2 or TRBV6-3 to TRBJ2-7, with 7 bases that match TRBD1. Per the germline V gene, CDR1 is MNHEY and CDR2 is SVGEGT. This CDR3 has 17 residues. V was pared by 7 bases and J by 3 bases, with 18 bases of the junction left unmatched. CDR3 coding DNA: TGTGCCAGCAACCCGCGGACAGGAACCTCACCTGTCTACGAGCAGTACTTC. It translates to CASNPRTGTSPVYEQYF.

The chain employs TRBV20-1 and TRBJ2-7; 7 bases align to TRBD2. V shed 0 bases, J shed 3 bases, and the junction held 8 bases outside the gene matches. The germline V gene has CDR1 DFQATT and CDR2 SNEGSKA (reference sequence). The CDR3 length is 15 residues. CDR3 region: CSARDKSGDYYEQYF. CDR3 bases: TGCAGTGCTAGAGATAAGAGCGGGGACTACTACGAGCAGTACTTC.

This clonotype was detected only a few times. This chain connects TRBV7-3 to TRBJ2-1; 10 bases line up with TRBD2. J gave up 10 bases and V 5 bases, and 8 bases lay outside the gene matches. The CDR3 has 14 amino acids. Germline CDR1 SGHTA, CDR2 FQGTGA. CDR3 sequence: CASSLLAGYEEQFF. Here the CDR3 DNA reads TGTGCCAGCAGCCTACTAGCGGGGTACGAAGAGCAGTTCTTC.

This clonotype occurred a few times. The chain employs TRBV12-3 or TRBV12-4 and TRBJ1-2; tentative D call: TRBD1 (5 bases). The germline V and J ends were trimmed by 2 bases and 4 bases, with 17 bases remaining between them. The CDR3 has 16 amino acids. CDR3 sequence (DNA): TGTGCCAGCAGTTTAAGGCGAGGGGTTCTAGGCTATGGCTACACCTTC. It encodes CASSLRRGVLGYGYTF.

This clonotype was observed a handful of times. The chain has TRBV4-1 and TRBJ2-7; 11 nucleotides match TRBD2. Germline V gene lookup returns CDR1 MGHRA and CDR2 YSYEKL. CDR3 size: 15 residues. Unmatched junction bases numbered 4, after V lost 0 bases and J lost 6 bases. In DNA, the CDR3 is TGCGCCAGCAGCCAAGAGACTAGCGGGGTTTCCGAGCAGTACTTC. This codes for CASSQETSGVSEQYF.

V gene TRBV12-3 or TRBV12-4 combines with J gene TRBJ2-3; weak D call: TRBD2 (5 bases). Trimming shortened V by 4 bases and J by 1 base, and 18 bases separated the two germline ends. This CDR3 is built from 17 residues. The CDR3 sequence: CASSSPDWEVGTDTQYF. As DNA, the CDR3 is TGTGCCAGCAGTTCGCCGGACTGGGAAGTTGGCACAGATACGCAGTATTTT.

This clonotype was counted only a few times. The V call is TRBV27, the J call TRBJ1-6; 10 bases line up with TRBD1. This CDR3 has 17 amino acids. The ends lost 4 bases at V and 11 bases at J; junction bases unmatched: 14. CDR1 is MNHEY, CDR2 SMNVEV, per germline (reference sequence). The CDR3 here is CASSSSMGTGDEAPLHF. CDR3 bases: TGTGCCAGCAGTTCCTCGATGGGGACAGGGGACGAAGCACCCCTCCACTTT.

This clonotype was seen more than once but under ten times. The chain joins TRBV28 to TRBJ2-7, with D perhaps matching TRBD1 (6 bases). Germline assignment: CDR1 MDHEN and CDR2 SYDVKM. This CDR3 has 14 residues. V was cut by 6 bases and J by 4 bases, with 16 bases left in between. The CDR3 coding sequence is TGTGCCAGCAGCCTCCCATCAGGGGCGTACGAGCAGTACTTC. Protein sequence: CASSLPSGAYEQYF.

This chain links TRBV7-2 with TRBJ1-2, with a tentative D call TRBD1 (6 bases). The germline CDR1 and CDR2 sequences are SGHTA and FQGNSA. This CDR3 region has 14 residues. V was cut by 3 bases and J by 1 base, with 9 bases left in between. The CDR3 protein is CASSFTGFNYGYTF. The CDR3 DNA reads TGTGCCAGCAGCTTCACAGGGTTTAACTATGGCTACACCTTC.

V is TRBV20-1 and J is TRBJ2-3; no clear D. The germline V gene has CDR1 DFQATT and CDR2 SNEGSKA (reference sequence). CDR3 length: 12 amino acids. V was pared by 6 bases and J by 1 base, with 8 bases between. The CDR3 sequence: CSAPSRTDTQYF. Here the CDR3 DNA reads TGCAGTGCCCCCTCCCGCACAGATACGCAGTATTTT.

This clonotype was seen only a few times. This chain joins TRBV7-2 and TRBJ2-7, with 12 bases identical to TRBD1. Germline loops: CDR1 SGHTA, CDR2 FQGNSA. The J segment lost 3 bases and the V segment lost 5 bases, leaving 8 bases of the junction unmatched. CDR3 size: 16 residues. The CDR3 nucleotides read TGTGCCAGCAGCCCAAGGGGGACAGGGGGCATCTACGAGCAGTACTTC. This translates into CASSPRGTGGIYEQYF. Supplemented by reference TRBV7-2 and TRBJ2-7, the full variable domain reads GAGVSQSPSNKVTEKGKDVELRCDPISGHTALYWYRQSLGQGLEFLIYFQGNSAPDKSGLPSDRFSAERTGGSVSTLTIQRTQQEDSAVYLCASSPRGTGGIYEQYFGPGTRLTVT.

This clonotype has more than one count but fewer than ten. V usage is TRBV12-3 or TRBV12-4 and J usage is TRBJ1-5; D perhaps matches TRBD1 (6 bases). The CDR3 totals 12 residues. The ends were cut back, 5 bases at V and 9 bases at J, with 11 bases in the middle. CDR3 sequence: CASSPLRGPQHF. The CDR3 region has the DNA TGTGCCAGCAGTCCACTCAGGGGGCCCCAGCATTTT.

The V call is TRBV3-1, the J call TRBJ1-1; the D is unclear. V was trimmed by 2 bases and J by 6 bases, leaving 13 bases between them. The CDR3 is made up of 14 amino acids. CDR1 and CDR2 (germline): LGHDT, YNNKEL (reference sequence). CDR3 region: CASSQSVPQSEAFF. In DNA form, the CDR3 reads TGTGCCAGCAGCCAATCGGTCCCCCAGTCTGAAGCTTTCTTT.

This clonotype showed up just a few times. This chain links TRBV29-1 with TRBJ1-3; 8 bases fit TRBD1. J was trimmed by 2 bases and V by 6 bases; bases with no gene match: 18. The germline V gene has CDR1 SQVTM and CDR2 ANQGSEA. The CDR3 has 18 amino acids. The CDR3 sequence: CSVQAGDRSFSTGNTIYF. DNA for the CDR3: TGCAGCGTACAAGCCGGGGACAGGTCCTTTTCCACTGGAAACACCATATATTTT.

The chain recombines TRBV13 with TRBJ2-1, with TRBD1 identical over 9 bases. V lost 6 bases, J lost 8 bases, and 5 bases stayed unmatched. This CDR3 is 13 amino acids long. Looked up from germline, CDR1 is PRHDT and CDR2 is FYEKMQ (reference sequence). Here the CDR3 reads CASRLQGAHEQFF. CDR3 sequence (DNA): TGTGCCAGCAGACTACAGGGGGCTCATGAGCAGTTCTTC.

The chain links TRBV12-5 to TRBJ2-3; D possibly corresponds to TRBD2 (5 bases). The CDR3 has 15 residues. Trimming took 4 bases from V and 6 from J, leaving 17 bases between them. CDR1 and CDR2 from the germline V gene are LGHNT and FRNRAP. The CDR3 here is CASGSGNSFGDTQYF. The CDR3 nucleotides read TGTGCTAGTGGTTCGGGAAATTCTTTTGGGGATACGCAGTATTTT.

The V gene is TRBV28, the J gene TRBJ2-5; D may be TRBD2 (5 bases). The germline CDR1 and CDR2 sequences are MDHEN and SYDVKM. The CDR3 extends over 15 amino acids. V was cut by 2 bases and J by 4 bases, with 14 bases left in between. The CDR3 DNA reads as TGTGCCAGCAGTTTAAGGCTGACTGCGGGAGAGACCCAGTACTTC. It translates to CASSLRLTAGETQYF.

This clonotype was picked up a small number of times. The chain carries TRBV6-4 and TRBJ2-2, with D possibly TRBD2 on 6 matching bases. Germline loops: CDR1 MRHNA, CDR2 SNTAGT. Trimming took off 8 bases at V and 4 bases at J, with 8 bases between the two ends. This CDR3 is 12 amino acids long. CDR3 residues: CASWGGTGELFF. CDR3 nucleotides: TGTGCCAGCTGGGGAGGCACCGGGGAGCTGTTTTTT.